There are a few counts of the clone carrying this T cell receptor beta chain. Method: immunoSEQ multiplex PCR; TCRdb's copy keeps in-frame clones and lacks some. The table shows some 14,000 clones, with about 34% occurring only once. The V end lost 5 bases, the J end lost 0 bases, and 11 bases lay between the germline ends. Germline-derived CDR1 and CDR2 are GTSNPN and SVGIG (reference sequence). The CDR3 is 14 residues long. Plates contained approximately 200,000 CFSE-labeled responder cells and approximately 200,000 irradiated, violet-dye-labeled stimulator cells. The sample belongs to a study of graft-versus-host responses after intestinal transplantation.

This clonotype was sampled from a human patient who received an intestinal transplant. The material was alloreactive CD8+ T cells from a mixed lymphocyte reaction culture, obtained before intestinal transplant. Indicated subset: CFSE-low proliferating T cells sorted from approximately 6-day pre-transplant mixed lymphocyte reaction (GvH or HvG direction). This chain connects TRBV30 to TRBJ2-1; possibly TRBD2 for D (6 bases). The CDR3 DNA sequence: TGTGCCTGGGCGGGGTCGAGCTCCTACAATGAGCAGTTCTTC. Translation gives CAWAGSSSYNEQFF.